This TCR beta chain was retrieved from a study of cytomegalovirus exposure and HLA in healthy donors. Overall study findings and caveats: Most TCR sequences were uncommon, yet certain public TCRs appeared in many donors. Highest at DRB1 and lowest at HLA-C, TCR association rates differed among HLA loci in a later analysis. Associated with cytomegalovirus, according to the listing, were some 180 TCR beta chains. In a later analysis, most CMV-associated TCR beta chains appeared HLA-restricted.

Researchers ran the PCR with 60 Vbeta and 13 Jbeta primers. Profiled with immunoSEQ multiplex PCR; TCRdb holds only in-frame clones, not every one. The table includes more than 95,000 clones, about two thirds detected once. Concerning this clone: Its antigen remains unknown.

Germline assignment: CDR1 MDHEN and CDR2 SYDVKM. V lost 6 bases, J lost 7 bases, and 16 bases lay in between. The CDR3 spans 13 residues. Sample: PBMCs. The receptor's source is a man aged 55 to 70 in good health and CMV-seropositive. The V and J genes are TRBV28 and TRBJ2-7; D possibly corresponds to TRBD1 (6 bases). CDR3 nucleotide sequence: TGTGCCAGCAGACTCGGACAGAGATCAGAGCAGTACTTC. It specifies CASRLGQRSEQYF.